This TCR beta chain stems from a study of blood T cell repertoires in COVID-19. Across the study: Sites in the United States, Italy and Spain provided acute and convalescent COVID-19 samples.

In the authors' workflow: For nucleated cells, counts were estimated from reference gene primer amplification. TCRdb keeps only in-frame clones here, not all; method: immunoSEQ multiplex PCR. Clone size and the V and J calls come from that table; the DNA yielded D and trimming. Of tens of thousands of clones listed, more than 75% are singletons. This receptor was taken from a human donor in a cohort sampled during active COVID-19. Sequencing used peripheral blood.

CDR3 nucleotides: TGTGCCAGCAGTAACGAGCGGGTACCCACAGATACGCAGTATTTT. Translating it yields CASSNERVPTDTQYF. V usage is TRBV27 and J usage is TRBJ2-3, with a possible D match to TRBD2 (6 bases). CDR1 is MNHEY, CDR2 SMNVEV, per germline (reference sequence). Deletions cut 5 bases from V and 2 bases from J, with 14 bases between. The CDR3 loop spans 15 amino acids.